This T cell receptor (beta chain) was obtained from a study of identical twins. Study outcomes and limitations: Researchers caution that invariant MAIT and iNKT cells could partly confound zero-insertion analyses. Insertions ran lower in abundant cord blood beta clonotypes, though not in memory repertoires. Sequences that were out-of-frame, alpha and twin-shared displayed an excess of low generation probability.

Germline CDR1 and CDR2: SEHNR and FQNEAQ (reference sequence). This CDR3 spans 15 amino acids. The J segment lost 7 bases and the V segment lost 2 bases, leaving 5 bases of the junction unmatched. Healthy Caucasians, and only they, were the donors. TCRdb re-called the 5' RACE reads with MiXCR, one entry per CDR3 protein. This sample has around 680,000 distinct CDR3 sequences, with over 8.5% found just once. This clonotype was seen ten or more times. The antigen is unknown. This same sample was also part of a study on yellow fever vaccine responses in identical twins.

This TCR was recovered from a young woman in good health. V gene TRBV7-9 combines with J gene TRBJ2-1; 10 bases align to TRBD2. Sequencing was carried out using PBMCs. CDR3 residues: CASSLLAGAGNEQFF. DNA of the CDR3: TGTGCCAGCAGCTTACTAGCGGGAGCGGGGAATGAGCAGTTCTTC.